A selection of T cell receptor beta chains follows, all from one sample in a study of T cells in tumors after PD-1 blockade. Here immunoSEQ multiplex PCR was the method, and the copy in TCRdb shows in-frame clones only, minus some. This sample has 13,000 to 15,000 clones, with over 80% found just once. The sequenced sample was PBMCs, obtained after anti-PD-1 treatment. These receptors were obtained from a human donor with basal cell carcinoma. The CDR3 runs from the conserved cysteine through the conserved F or W. A D gene is named only where the DNA matches it firmly.

cdr3_nt,cdr3_aa,d_call,j_call,v_call
TGTGCCAGCAGAAAAACAGGGCCCGCAAACACTGAAGCTTTCTTT,CASRKTGPANTEAFF,-,TRBJ1-1,TRBV27
TGTGCCAGCCTACCCCCGGGCGGGACTAGCGTTACGCAGTACTTC,CASLPPGGTSVTQYF,TRBD2,TRBJ2-7,TRBV6-5
TGTGCCAGCAGCCTGGGAGGACAGGGTCCCTACGAGCAGTACTTC,CASSLGGQGPYEQYF,TRBD1,TRBJ2-7,TRBV5-4
TGTGCCAGCAGACTAATAACAGGGGGAGTTACTGAAGCTTTCTTT,CASRLITGGVTEAFF,TRBD1,TRBJ1-1,TRBV7-9
TGCGCCAGCAGCCAAGATGGCGGGGGTGGCATTCAGTACTTC,CASSQDGGGGIQYF,TRBD2,TRBJ2-4,TRBV4-1
TGTGCCAGCAGCTTAACAGGGGGGCGGGGGGAAAAACTGTTTTTT,CASSLTGGRGEKLFF,TRBD1,TRBJ1-4,TRBV7-9
TGTGCCAGCAGTTTAGCGGGGGTCGAGCAGTACTTC,CASSLAGVEQYF,TRBD2,TRBJ2-7,TRBV28
TGTGCCAGCAGGGTACAGGGCCTCTCCTACGAGCAGTACTTC,CASRVQGLSYEQYF,-,TRBJ2-7,TRBV2
TGTGCCAGCGCAGGGGGCAGGGGAGATACGCAGTATTTT,CASAGGRGDTQYF,TRBD1,TRBJ2-3,TRBV6-5
TGTGCCAGCAGCTCACATGACACCCGGAACACTGAAGCTTTCTTT,CASSSHDTRNTEAFF,-,TRBJ1-1,TRBV7-9
TGTGCCAGCAGTTTTGGGGTTTACACCGGGGAGCTGTTTTTT,CASSFGVYTGELFF,-,TRBJ2-2,TRBV28